This T cell receptor (beta chain) was identified during a study of T cell responses to AZD1222 COVID-19 vaccine. TCRdb keeps only in-frame clones here, not all; method: immunoSEQ multiplex PCR. The data show around 100,000 clones, with about nine tenths seen just once and about 5% held by the top ten. Germline CDR1 reads MNHEY; CDR2 reads SVGAGI. The CDR3 length is 16 residues. V dropped 3 bases and J dropped 3 bases, with 14 bases sitting between them. The genes are TRBV6-5 and TRBJ2-2, with TRBD2 as a possible D gene (7 bases). This TCR was recovered from an adult in good health. The source material was peripheral blood, sampled on day 0 of AZD1222 vaccination. The DNA for the CDR3 is TGTGCCAGCAGTTATCCCGGGGGGCGATACACCGGGGAGCTGTTTTTT. Its translation: CASSYPGGRYTGELFF.